This record covers a single T cell receptor (beta chain). What it binds is unknown. The data are from a study of blood T cells in healthy people across ages. The V gene lost 0 bases and the J gene lost 6 bases, with 13 bases spanning the gap. Germline V gene sequence: CDR1 SGHRS, CDR2 YFSETQ. The CDR3 consists of 15 residues. Primed by a sample-barcoded 5' primer and a J-beta primer mix, a second PCR proceeded for about 7 to 11 cycles. TCRdb used MiXCR to reprocess the 5' RACE reads, holding one entry per CDR3 protein. The sample contains approximately 730,000 distinct CDR3 sequences, roughly 43% of which appear only once. Overall study results and limits: With naive T cell percentage, TCR beta diversity showed a strong correlation.

The chain uses TRBV5-1 and TRBJ2-1, with D hard to call. The TCR comes from a woman aged 55-70 years in good health. The specimen was blood. The CDR3 is CASSLVPATLNEQFF. For the CDR3, the DNA is TGCGCCAGCAGCTTGGTACCAGCTACCCTCAATGAGCAGTTCTTC.